A selection of T cell receptor beta chains follows, all from one sample in a study of OX40 agonist ivuxolimab in advanced cancers. Sequencing was performed with immunoSEQ multiplex PCR; in TCRdb, only in-frame clones are kept and a portion is missing. The sample has tens of thousands of clones, approximately 90% seen once. The input for sequencing was CD4+ or CD8+ T cells sorted from blood, taken in a trial of the OX40 agonist ivuxolimab. These receptors were collected from an adult with an advanced solid tumor such as melanoma, head and neck, liver or kidney cancer. CDR3s include the opening cysteine and the closing phenylalanine or tryptophan. The D gene is left open where the match is weak. Part of the rows lack a size; the others show once, few, many or a class for expanded clones.

clone_size | cdr3_length | j_call | v_call | d_call | cdr3_aa | cdr3_nt
- | 15 | TRBJ1-1 | TRBV6-5 | - | CASSYSGTVNTEAFF | TGTGCCAGCAGTTACTCCGGAACGGTGAACACTGAAGCTTTCTTT
- | 14 | TRBJ1-5 | TRBV5-1 | TRBD1 | CASSPGTGNQPQHF | TGCGCCAGCAGCCCCGGGACAGGCAATCAGCCCCAGCATTTT
- | 15 | TRBJ1-5 | TRBV30 | - | CAWSTAGASNQPQHF | TGTGCCTGGAGTACCGCGGGGGCGAGCAATCAGCCCCAGCATTTT
- | 15 | TRBJ1-1 | TRBV5-3 | TRBD1 | CARSFQGEMNTEAFF | TGTGCCAGAAGCTTTCAGGGGGAAATGAACACTGAAGCTTTCTTT
- | 20 | TRBJ2-3 | TRBV5-1 | TRBD2 | CASSLTPKGTSGSSTDTQYF | TGCGCCAGCAGCTTAACCCCTAAAGGGACTAGCGGATCAAGCACAGATACGCAGTATTTT
- | 14 | TRBJ1-3 | TRBV10-2 | - | CASSDIFSGNTIYF | TGCGCCAGCAGTGATATCTTCTCTGGAAACACCATATATTTT
- | 13 | TRBJ2-7 | TRBV5-1 | - | CASSLARDYEQYF | TGCGCCAGCAGCTTGGCCAGGGATTACGAGCAGTACTTC
- | 14 | TRBJ1-4 | TRBV14 | - | CASSRSRTNEKLFF | TGTGCCAGCAGCCGGTCCCGAACTAATGAAAAACTGTTTTTT
few | 16 | TRBJ1-3 | TRBV19 | - | CASSMHQILSGNTIYF | TGTGCCAGTAGTATGCATCAGATCCTCTCTGGAAACACCATATATTTT
- | 13 | TRBJ1-1 | TRBV7-9 | - | CASSRHQNTEAFF | TGTGCCAGCAGCCGACATCAGAACACTGAAGCTTTCTTT
- | 13 | TRBJ2-5 | TRBV6-5 | TRBD1 | CASRRTGVETQYF | TGTGCCAGCCGACGGACAGGGGTTGAGACCCAGTACTTC
once | 13 | TRBJ2-5 | TRBV30 | - | CAYGRGIQETQYF | TGTGCTTACGGACGTGGAATCCAAGAGACCCAGTACTTC
few | 15 | TRBJ1-5 | TRBV19 | TRBD1 | CATKTPGQGDQPQHF | TGTGCCACCAAAACGCCGGGACAGGGCGATCAGCCCCAGCATTTT
- | 18 | TRBJ2-3 | TRBV2 | TRBD2 | CASSGRAGGMRSTDTQYF | TGTGCCAGCAGTGGTCGAGCGGGGGGGATGCGGAGCACAGATACGCAGTATTTT
- | 16 | TRBJ2-2 | TRBV27 | - | CASSLSGLVGTGELFF | TGTGCCAGCAGTTTATCGGGGCTAGTGGGCACCGGGGAGCTGTTTTTT
- | 14 | TRBJ1-3 | TRBV7-2 | - | CASSLAASGNTIYF | TGTGCCAGCAGCTTAGCCGCTTCTGGAAACACCATATATTTT